These 30 T cell receptor beta chains came from one sample sequenced in a study of low-dose radiotherapy and immunotherapy resistance in tumors (dated by TCRdb to about 2022). This specimen's time point label, interpreted: after trial treatment. What this sample's treatment or condition label stands for: LDRT plus nivolumab, ipilimumab, low-dose cyclophosphamide and aspirin (RACIN trial). The data were produced on an Illumina HiSeq 2500. Superscript III and a set of TRAV- and TRBV-specific primers were used to synthesize first-strand cDNA, so that both TCRalpha and TCRbeta chains were covered. TCRs were amplified with Phusion for approximately 18 PCR cycles, with a constant-region primer paired with the adapter attached to the V primers. TCRdb's own reprocessing of the public reads used fastp at Q25 and MiXCR and kept productive beta chains. CDR3 protein sequences are deduplicated, and each keeps its most common genes and DNA. This sample comprises 100,000 or so distinct CDR3 sequences, less than 25% of them detected only once. The ten largest clones add up to over 3.5% of the sample.

Sequencing used PBMCs, obtained after low-dose radiotherapy plus immunotherapy. These TCRs come from a male donor with prostate cancer.

The chain has TRBV28 and TRBJ1-1; a weak D match, TRBD1 (6 bases). The germline V gene has CDR1 MDHEN and CDR2 SYDVKM. Trimming pared 7 bases from V and 4 bases from J, leaving 25 bases between. This CDR3 spans 17 amino acids. CDR3 sequence (DNA): TGTGCCAGCATTGGGGAGTATCTGGGGGGCAGGGCCACTGAAGCTTTCTTT. Its protein product is CASIGEYLGGRATEAFF. Using reference TRBV28 and TRBJ1-1 for the parts outside the CDR3, the full variable domain is DVKVTQSSRYLVKRTGEKVFLECVQDMDHENMFWYRQDPGLGLRLIYFSYDVKMKEKGDIPEGYSVSREKKERFSLILESASTNQTSMYLCASIGEYLGGRATEAFFGQGTRLTVV.

This clonotype was detected many times. The chain recombines TRBV7-2 with TRBJ1-6; maybe TRBD1 (6 bases). V lost 1 base and J lost 7, with 11 bases in between. Germline-derived CDR1 and CDR2 are SGHTA and FQGNSA. The CDR3 covers 15 residues. CDR3 loop: CASSLEGRGNSPLHF. CDR3 in DNA: TGTGCCAGCAGCTTAGAGGGCAGGGGAAATTCACCCCTCCACTTT.

This clonotype was counted a few times. V usage is TRBV5-6 and J usage is TRBJ1-3; D might be TRBD1 (5 bases). Germline-derived CDR1 and CDR2 are SGHDT and YYEEEE. V was clipped by 4 bases and J by 0 bases, with 11 bases between them. This CDR3 has 15 residues. The CDR3 loop is CASSPTVSSGNTIYF. The DNA of the CDR3 is TGTGCCAGCAGCCCGACAGTAAGCTCTGGAAACACCATATATTTT.

J is TRBJ2-1 and V is TRBV12-3 or TRBV12-4, with 13 bases fitting TRBD2. The V segment lost 8 bases and the J segment 7 bases; nucleotides outside the gene matches: 11. This CDR3 is built from 16 residues. CDR3 DNA: TGTGCCAGCTTTTATCGGACTAGCGGGGGTGGTAATGAGCAGTTCTTC. Its protein is CASFYRTSGGGNEQFF.

V and J are TRBV5-1 and TRBJ1-6; D is uncertain. Per the germline V gene, CDR1 is SGHRS and CDR2 is YFSETQ. The CDR3 is 13 amino acids. V lost 7 bases to trimming and J lost 8 bases, with 13 bases between them. CDR3 residues: CASSTSSYSPLHF. The DNA of the CDR3 is TGCGCCAGCTCCACCTCCTCCTATTCACCCCTCCACTTT.

The chain has TRBV20-1 and TRBJ2-7; either TRBD1 or TRBD2 may fit D (5 bases each). V was shortened by 6 bases and J by 1 base, with 13 bases between the two germline ends. This CDR3 comprises 13 residues. Germline loops: CDR1 DFQATT, CDR2 SNEGSKA (reference sequence). The CDR3 DNA sequence: TGCAGTGCGTACCGGGACGCGTCCTACGAGCAGTACTTC. Its protein is CSAYRDASYEQYF.

The gene calls are TRBV6-1 and TRBJ2-7, with 7 positions matching TRBD1. CDR1 and CDR2 from the germline V gene are MNHNS and SASEGT. V shed 6 bases and J 2 bases; nucleotides not matched to a gene: 7. This CDR3 comprises 14 residues. The CDR3 nucleotides read TGTGCCAGCAGGACCGGGACAGCGACCTACGAGCAGTACTTC. Amino acids: CASRTGTATYEQYF.

The chain joins TRBV10-1 to TRBJ1-2; TRBD1 aligns across 7 bases. CDR3 length: 15 amino acids. Germline trimming cut 7 bases from V and 4 bases from J; bases unmatched to any gene: 12. Germline CDR1 is WNHNN and CDR2 is SYGVQD (reference sequence). DNA of the CDR3: TGCGCCAGCATCGAGAGGGACAGTCATCGCTATGGCTACACCTTC. This encodes CASIERDSHRYGYTF.

The V gene is TRBV23-1, the J gene TRBJ2-5; tentatively, D is TRBD1 or TRBD2 (5 bases each). TRBV23-1 is annotated as an ORF whose role is uncertain. This CDR3 comprises 15 residues. Trimming took off 0 bases at V and 6 bases at J, with 14 bases between the two ends. The CDR3 region has the DNA TGCGCCAGCAGTCAATCCGCCAGGGAGAGACAGACCCAGTACTTC. It specifies CASSQSARERQTQYF.

This sequence joins TRBV10-3 and TRBJ2-1; tentative D call: TRBD2 (6 bases). The V end was cut by 2 bases, the J end by 12 bases, with 11 bases between. CDR1 is ENHRY and CDR2 is SYGVKD in the germline V gene. The CDR3 contains 12 residues. The CDR3 loop reads CAISETSGGQFF. The CDR3 bases are TGTGCCATCAGTGAGACGTCCGGGGGGCAGTTCTTC.

This clonotype was found many times. The V and J genes are TRBV3-1 and TRBJ2-2, with D possibly called TRBD1 or TRBD2 (5 bases each). This CDR3 is 15 amino acids long. Trimming pared 1 base from V and 4 bases from J, leaving 10 bases between. In germline, CDR1 is LGHDT, CDR2 YNNKEL (reference sequence). The CDR3 loop is CASSQVGDITGELFF. CDR3 coding DNA: TGTGCCAGCAGCCAAGTGGGGGATATCACCGGGGAGCTGTTTTTT.

V gene TRBV19 combines with J gene TRBJ2-5; a weak D match, TRBD1 (6 bases). V was clipped by 8 bases and J by 1 base, with 11 bases between them. The germline gives CDR1 LNHDA, CDR2 SQIVND (reference sequence). The CDR3 sequence is 13 residues long. In DNA, the CDR3 is TGTGCCAGTCAGGGGAACGGCCAAGAGACCCAGTACTTC. Translated, it gives CASQGNGQETQYF.

This clonotype showed up many times. This chain links TRBV7-6 with TRBJ2-3; 7 bases fit TRBD2. The CDR3 has 15 residues. The J segment lost 4 bases and the V segment lost 0 bases, leaving 4 bases of the junction unmatched. Per the germline V gene, CDR1 is SGHVS and CDR2 is FNYEAQ. CDR3 residues: CASSLAGGVADTQYF. The CDR3 region has the DNA TGTGCCAGCAGCTTAGCGGGGGGGGTTGCAGATACGCAGTATTTT.

Many counts were recorded for this clonotype. J is TRBJ2-5 and V is TRBV19; 8 bases line up with TRBD2. The CDR3 totals 14 residues. Germline CDR1 LNHDA, CDR2 SQIVND (reference sequence). V trimming: 9 bases; J trimming: 2 bases; junction bases outside the gene matches: 8. CDR3 protein: CASSRLAGQETQYF. In DNA form, the CDR3 reads TGTGCCAGCAGTCGGTTAGCGGGACAAGAGACCCAGTACTTC.

The gene calls are TRBV6-4 and TRBJ1-6, with 9 nucleotides matching TRBD1. Looked up from germline, CDR1 is MRHNA and CDR2 is SNTAGT. The CDR3 extends over 15 amino acids. Losses at the gene ends were 6 bases for V and 7 bases for J; bases not matched to a gene: 7. The CDR3 loop is CASSRGTGMNSPLHF. For the CDR3, the DNA is TGTGCCAGCAGCCGGGGGACAGGGATGAATTCACCCCTCCACTTT.

In its sample, this clonotype was seen many times. The chain uses TRBV19 and TRBJ2-7, with 7 positions matching TRBD1. Per germline, CDR1 LNHDA and CDR2 SQIVND (reference sequence). This CDR3 is 15 amino acids long. V shed 1 base, J shed 0 bases, and the junction held 3 bases outside the gene matches. The CDR3 loop is CASSIGTGDSYEQYF. CDR3 bases: TGTGCCAGTAGTATAGGGACAGGAGACTCCTACGAGCAGTACTTC.

This clonotype came up many times. The J gene is TRBJ2-1, the V gene TRBV4-1; D not certain. Trimming pared 0 bases from V and 9 bases from J, leaving 3 bases between. The CDR3 extends over 11 amino acids. Germline assignment: CDR1 MGHRA and CDR2 YSYEKL. Here the CDR3 reads CASSQEVEQFF. The CDR3 DNA reads as TGCGCCAGCAGCCAAGAGGTTGAGCAGTTCTTC.

This clonotype showed up many times. The rearrangement links TRBV20-1 to TRBJ2-3, with 10 bases aligning to TRBD2. The V gene end was trimmed by 2 bases and the J gene end by 2 bases; junction bases not matched to a gene: 1. Per the germline V gene, CDR1 is DFQATT and CDR2 is SNEGSKA (reference sequence). The CDR3 contains 14 residues. The CDR3: CSARTSGNTDTQYF. The DNA for the CDR3 is TGCAGTGCTAGAACTAGCGGGAACACAGATACGCAGTATTTT.

This clonotype has at least ten counts. The chain recombines TRBV20-1 with TRBJ2-5, with D maybe TRBD2 (7 bases). V lost 0 bases and J lost 4, with 18 bases in between. The germline gives CDR1 DFQATT, CDR2 SNEGSKA (reference sequence). This CDR3 is 16 amino acids long. The CDR3 DNA sequence: TGCAGTGCTAGAGATCTTAGGGGGGGGCCAGGAGAGACCCAGTACTTC. It yields the protein CSARDLRGGPGETQYF.

Note on this clonotype: A read error likely explains this, since a far larger clone differs by one base. The rearrangement uses TRBV5-3 and TRBJ2-5; no firm D call. TRBV5-3 is an open reading frame, and its role is uncertain. Trimming shortened V by 10 bases and J by 0 bases, and 13 bases separated the two germline ends. The CDR3 runs to 13 residues. CDR3 protein: CAGSFVHQETQYF. In DNA form, the CDR3 reads TGTGCCGGCAGCTTTGTCCACCAAGAGACCCAGTACTTC.

The gene calls are TRBV4-2 and TRBJ2-3; D not certain. The CDR3 spans 12 residues. Germline V gene lookup returns CDR1 LGHNA and CDR2 YNFKEQ. Trimming shortened V by 4 bases and J by 2 bases, and 4 bases separated the two germline ends. This chain's CDR3 is CASSLTTDTQYF. The CDR3, as DNA: TGTGCCAGCAGCCTGACCACAGATACGCAGTATTTT.

The sample holds many counts of this clonotype. V gene TRBV11-2 combines with J gene TRBJ2-7; 7 bases line up with TRBD1. V lost 5 bases to trimming and J lost 6 bases; unmatched junction nucleotides: 4. The CDR3 covers 12 residues. Germline V gene lookup returns CDR1 SGHAT and CDR2 FQNNGV. CDR3 in amino acids: CASSLGGAEQYF. CDR3 nucleotide sequence: TGTGCCAGCAGCCTAGGGGGCGCCGAGCAGTACTTC.

This clonotype was counted at least ten times. The chain has TRBV6-6 and TRBJ2-7, with TRBD1 matching 7 bases. Looked up from germline, CDR1 is MNHNY and CDR2 is SVGAGI (reference sequence). The trim removed 4 bases at V and 2 bases at J, leaving 8 bases unmatched. The CDR3 spans 15 residues. Written as DNA, the CDR3 is TGTGCCAGCAGTTGGCCAGGGGGATCAGCCTACGAGCAGTACTTC. It codes for CASSWPGGSAYEQYF.

This clonotype occurred many times. At one end the junction does not follow the germline gene, possibly because of a read error. The chain employs TRBV25-1 and TRBJ2-1, with a possible D match to TRBD1 (6 bases). This CDR3 spans 13 amino acids. Germline V gene data show CDR1 as MGHDK and CDR2 as SYGVNS. Written as DNA, the CDR3 is TGTGCCAGCAGGACAGGTACACTGGATGAGCAGGTCTTC. Residues: CASRTGTLDEQVF.

This clonotype appeared a single time. An end of the junction differs from the germline gene, which may be a read error. The chain links TRBV5-3 to TRBJ1-3; the D is unclear. Being an ORF, TRBV5-3 has a function that is uncertain. The CDR3 is made up of 16 amino acids. CDR3 nucleotides: TGTGCCAGCAGCTTTAGTTTCGGCCTCTCTGGAAACACCATATATTTT. Translation gives CASSFSFGLSGNTIYF.

This clonotype was observed many times. The chain carries TRBV23-1 and TRBJ2-3; D gene uncertain. TRBV23-1 is treated as an ORF (open reading frame) with a function not yet certain. V dropped 8 bases and J dropped 1 base, with 19 bases sitting between them. This CDR3 is built from 16 residues. CDR3 DNA sequence: TGCGCCAGCGCCGACACCGACGGATGGGGCACAGATACGCAGTATTTT. Translating gives CASADTDGWGTDTQYF.

This clonotype appeared many times. The rearrangement joins TRBV5-1 to TRBJ2-7; a possible D gene is TRBD1 (6 bases). Germline CDR1 is SGHRS and CDR2 is YFSETQ. This CDR3 spans 13 amino acids. Trimming took off 4 bases at V and 2 bases at J, with 10 bases between the two ends. The DNA for the CDR3 is TGCGCCAGCAGCGGTACAGGGCCCTACGAGCAGTACTTC. Protein: CASSGTGPYEQYF.

This clonotype was counted ten times or more. V gene TRBV5-1 combines with J gene TRBJ1-5; D is ambiguous. V was shortened by 2 bases and J by 0 bases, with 9 bases between the two germline ends. CDR3 length: 15 amino acids. Per the germline V gene, CDR1 is SGHRS and CDR2 is YFSETQ. The CDR3 protein is CASSLDGDSNQPQHF. In DNA form, the CDR3 reads TGCGCCAGCAGCTTAGATGGGGATAGCAATCAGCCCCAGCATTTT.

This clonotype appeared many times. The chain couples TRBV5-6 to TRBJ1-1; 10 bases are a match to TRBD1. Per the germline V gene, CDR1 is SGHDT and CDR2 is YYEEEE. Trimming at V came to 2 bases and at J to 5 bases, leaving 3 bases not matched to a gene. This CDR3 spans 14 amino acids. Written as DNA, the CDR3 is TGTGCCAGCAGCTTCGGGACAGGGGAGACTGAAGCTTTCTTT. It specifies CASSFGTGETEAFF.

This clonotype was recorded many times. This chain connects TRBV5-6 to TRBJ1-6; D is perhaps TRBD1 (5 bases). V was shortened by 1 base and J by 8 bases, with 10 bases between the two germline ends. The CDR3 loop spans 14 amino acids. CDR1 is SGHDT, CDR2 YYEEEE, per germline. CDR3 region: CASSLRDRYSPLHF. For the CDR3, the DNA is TGTGCCAGCAGCTTGAGGGACCGGTATTCACCCCTCCACTTT. The entire variable domain, with the rest obtained from reference TRBV5-6 and TRBJ1-6, is as follows: DAGVTQSPTHLIKTRGQQVTLRCSPKSGHDTVSWYQQALGQGPQFIFQYYEEEERQRGNFPDRFSGHQFPNYSSELNVNALLLGDSALYLCASSLRDRYSPLHFGNGTRLTVT.